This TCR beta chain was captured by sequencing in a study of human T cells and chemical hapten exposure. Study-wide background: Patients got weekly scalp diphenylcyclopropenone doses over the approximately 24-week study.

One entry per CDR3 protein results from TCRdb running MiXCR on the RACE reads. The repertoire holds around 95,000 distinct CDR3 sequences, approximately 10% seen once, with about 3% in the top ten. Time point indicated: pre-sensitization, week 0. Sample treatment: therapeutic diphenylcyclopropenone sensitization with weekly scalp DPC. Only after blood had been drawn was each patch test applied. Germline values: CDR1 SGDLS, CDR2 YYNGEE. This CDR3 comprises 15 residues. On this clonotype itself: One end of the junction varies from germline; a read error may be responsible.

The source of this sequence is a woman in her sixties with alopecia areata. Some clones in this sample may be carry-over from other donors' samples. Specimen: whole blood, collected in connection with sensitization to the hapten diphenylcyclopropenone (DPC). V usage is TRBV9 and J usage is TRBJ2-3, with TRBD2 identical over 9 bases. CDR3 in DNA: TGTGCCACCTGCCTTAGCGGGGGCCCCACAAATACGCAGTATTTT. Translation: CATCLSGGPTNTQYF.